These T cell receptor beta chains were read from a single sample in a study of T cell responses to AZD1222 COVID-19 vaccine. Sequenced by immunoSEQ multiplex PCR; TCRdb stores in-frame clones only, minus some. The sample has approximately 170,000 clones; about 92% are singletons. The specimen was peripheral blood, collected on day 0 of AZD1222 vaccination. These receptors were obtained from an adult in good health. CDR3s include the opening cysteine and the closing phenylalanine or tryptophan. D genes are given only for firm matches. Part of the rows lack a size; the others show once, few, many or a class for expanded clones.

v_gene	abundance	d_gene	j_gene	CDR3nt	CDR3aa
TRBV19	NA	TRBD1	TRBJ1-4	TGTGCCAGTGTCCCAGGGGGGCCCCATGAAAAACTGTTTTTT	CASVPGGPHEKLFF
TRBV7-2	NA	NA	TRBJ1-2	TGTGCCAGCACCGCGGGGGGGCGCCCCTATGGCTACACCTTC	CASTAGGRPYGYTF
TRBV5-4	NA	NA	TRBJ2-3	TGTGCCAGCAGCTTGAGGGATCTAGGTAGCACAGATACGCAGTATTTT	CASSLRDLGSTDTQYF
TRBV28	NA	TRBD1	TRBJ1-5	TGTGCCAGCAGTTTGAGGGGGCGTATCCAGCCCCAGCATTTT	CASSLRGRIQPQHF
TRBV12-5	NA	TRBD1	TRBJ2-3	TGTGCTAGTGGTTTAGGACAGGGAAGAGATACGCAGTATTTT	CASGLGQGRDTQYF
TRBV6-5	NA	NA	TRBJ1-1	TGTGCCAGCAGGGTTACCGAGGATTTTGCTGAAGCTTTCTTT	CASRVTEDFAEAFF
TRBV3-1/TRBV3-2	NA	TRBD2	TRBJ2-2	TGTGCCAGCAGCCCGGATGCGGGGGTATCAGGGGAGCTGTTTTTT	CASSPDAGVSGELFF
TRBV29-1	NA	TRBD1	TRBJ1-1	TGCAGCGCGCGGACAGGGCTGAACACTGAAGCTTTCTTT	CSARTGLNTEAFF
TRBV11-2	NA	NA	TRBJ1-4	TGTGCCAGCAGCTTAATGGGTCAGTTGAATGAAAAACTGTTTTTT	CASSLMGQLNEKLFF
TRBV7-2	once	NA	TRBJ2-7	TGTGCCAGCAGCTTCCGGGGTAAAGGCGAGCAGTACTTC	CASSFRGKGEQYF
TRBV5-5	NA	TRBD1	TRBJ1-5	TGTGCCAGCAGCCCGTCGACAGGGTACAATCAGCCCCAGCATTTT	CASSPSTGYNQPQHF
TRBV11-3	NA	TRBD2	TRBJ2-2	TGTGCCAGCAGGGGAGGGTACGCCGGGGAGCTGTTTTTT	CASRGGYAGELFF
TRBV5-4	NA	NA	TRBJ1-1	TGTGCCAGCAGCTTGACAGCTAATATGAACACTGAAGCTTTCTTT	CASSLTANMNTEAFF
TRBV19	once	NA	TRBJ2-1	TGTGCCAGTAGTCGGAGCCGGGACACTTCCTACAATGAGCAGTTCTTC	CASSRSRDTSYNEQFF
TRBV11-3	NA	NA	TRBJ1-1	TGTGCCAGCAGCCGACAGACATACACTGAAGCTTTCTTT	CASSRQTYTEAFF
TRBV18	NA	NA	TRBJ1-2	TGTGCCAGCTCACTCTTGGAGTCTAACTATGGCTACACCTTC	CASSLLESNYGYTF
TRBV3-1/TRBV3-2	NA	NA	TRBJ2-7	TGTGCCAGCAGCCAAGATTCGGGGGTCGAGCAGTACTTC	CASSQDSGVEQYF
TRBV6-5	NA	NA	TRBJ2-5	TGTGCCAGCAGCGACCAGGTGACTAGCCAAGAGACCCAGTACTTC	CASSDQVTSQETQYF
TRBV19	NA	TRBD1	TRBJ1-1	TGTGCCAGTAGTGCCCACAGGGGAAGTGAAGCTTTCTTT	CASSAHRGSEAFF
TRBV7-9	NA	NA	TRBJ1-5	TGTGCCAGCAGCTTAACTGGGGGGGCTAGGGGCAATCAGCCCCAGCATTTT	CASSLTGGARGNQPQHF
TRBV5-4	NA	TRBD1	TRBJ2-3	TGTGCCAGCAGCTCCCCCAGAGGGACAGTTGGCACAGATACGCAGTATTTT	CASSSPRGTVGTDTQYF
TRBV23-1	NA	NA	TRBJ1-6	TGCGCCAGCCGTACAGCTAATAATTCACCCCTCCACTTT	CASRTANNSPLHF
TRBV19	NA	TRBD2	TRBJ2-1	TGTGCCAGTAGTTATAGCGGGAGAATTTACAATGAGCAGTTCTTC	CASSYSGRIYNEQFF
TRBV6-1	once	NA	TRBJ2-7	TGTGCCAGCAGTGATGTAGGGGTCGGCACCCGCTCCTACGAGCAGTACTTC	CASSDVGVGTRSYEQYF
TRBV30	NA	NA	TRBJ2-1	TGTGCCTGGAATGACAAGAGCTCCTACAATGAGCAGTTCTTC	CAWNDKSSYNEQFF
TRBV5-5	NA	TRBD1	TRBJ2-1	TGTGCCAGCAGCCCCCAGGCAGGGGGCGGGTACAATGAGCAGTTCTTC	CASSPQAGGGYNEQFF
TRBV6-5	NA	NA	TRBJ1-2	TGTGCCAGCAGACAGGACTATGGCTACACCTTC	CASRQDYGYTF
TRBV3-1/TRBV3-2	NA	TRBD2	TRBJ2-3	TGTGCCAGCAGCCACTTTACGGGAACTAGCGGGGGGGGCACAGATACGCAGTATTTT	CASSHFTGTSGGGTDTQYF
TRBV7-9	few	NA	TRBJ2-2	TGTGCCAGCAGCTTAGCACTGTGGAGGGTTGAAGCCGGGGAGCTGTTTTTT	CASSLALWRVEAGELFF
TRBV27	NA	NA	TRBJ1-4	TGTGCCAGCAGTCCGCTTGTGGACAGCAGTAATGAAAAACTGTTTTTT	CASSPLVDSSNEKLFF
TRBV27	NA	NA	TRBJ1-3	TGTGCCAGCAGATTGGACAGCGACTCTGGAAACACCATATATTTT	CASRLDSDSGNTIYF
TRBV21-1	NA	NA	TRBJ1-1	TGTGCCAGCAGCATTCTCACAGGCACTGAAGCTTTCTTT	CASSILTGTEAFF
TRBV27	NA	TRBD1	TRBJ1-1	TGTGCCAGCAGTTTATTCAGGGGGGCAGCGACTGAAGCTTTCTTT	CASSLFRGAATEAFF
TRBV19	NA	NA	TRBJ1-6	TGTGCCAGTAGTACCCCCGGGGACGAGTTTCCCCTCCACTTT	CASSTPGDEFPLHF
TRBV19	NA	NA	TRBJ1-2	TGTGCCAGTACAACAGTAGGGCAGCCCCTAAGTGGCTACACCTTC	CASTTVGQPLSGYTF
TRBV6-1	NA	TRBD1	TRBJ1-1	TGTGCCAGCAGTACACCGACAGGGGGCAACACTGAAGCTTTCTTT	CASSTPTGGNTEAFF
TRBV5-1	NA	TRBD1	TRBJ1-2	TGCGCCAGCAGCTTATCCGGGACAGCAAAAAATAACTATGGCTACACCTTC	CASSLSGTAKNNYGYTF
TRBV7-9	NA	TRBD1	TRBJ1-6	TGTGCCAGCAGCTTAGAGCAGGGGGATAATTCACCCCTCCACTTT	CASSLEQGDNSPLHF
TRBV18	NA	NA	TRBJ1-1	TGTGCCAGCTCACCACGTTCCAGGAGGGACACTGAAGCTTTCTTT	CASSPRSRRDTEAFF
TRBV3-1/TRBV3-2	NA	NA	TRBJ1-6	TGTGCCAGCCGGCAAAAGGGAGGAGGGGTAAATTCACCCCTCCACTTT	CASRQKGGGVNSPLHF
TRBV19	NA	TRBD1	TRBJ1-2	TGTGCCAGTGCGGACAGGGCCCGGGTGAGCTATGGCTACACCTTC	CASADRARVSYGYTF
TRBV5-1	NA	NA	TRBJ2-7	TGCGCCAGCAGTCCGGGCGTAGTATACGAGCAGTACTTC	CASSPGVVYEQYF
TRBV11-2	NA	NA	TRBJ2-3	TGTGCCAGCAGCTTTGGGGGTCTCGGCACAGATACGCAGTATTTT	CASSFGGLGTDTQYF
TRBV4-2	NA	TRBD1	TRBJ1-2	TGTGCCAGCAGCCAAGTGGGCAGGGGGTTGTCTGGCTACACCTTC	CASSQVGRGLSGYTF
TRBV6-1	once	NA	TRBJ2-2	TGTGCCAGCAGTGATATCTACACCGGGGAGCTGTTTTTT	CASSDIYTGELFF
TRBV2	NA	TRBD1	TRBJ1-2	TGTGCCAGCAGTGTTTATGGACAGGGCCTAGACTACACCTTC	CASSVYGQGLDYTF
TRBV18	NA	NA	TRBJ1-5	TGTGCCAGCTCACCACGATCCGGGGACCACAATCAGCCCCAGCATTTT	CASSPRSGDHNQPQHF
TRBV20-1	NA	NA	TRBJ2-2	TGCAGTGCTAGTGGCGGGGGCCCGAACACCGGGGAGCTGTTTTTT	CSASGGGPNTGELFF
TRBV28	NA	NA	TRBJ1-5	TGTGCCAGCAGCTTAGAGGGGTTGTTCAATCAGCCCCAGCATTTT	CASSLEGLFNQPQHF
TRBV24-1	NA	TRBD1	TRBJ1-4	TGTGCCATAACAGGGGTACGGGAAAAACTGTTTTTT	CAITGVREKLFF
TRBV14	NA	NA	TRBJ1-4	TGTGCCAGCAGCCAACGGAATAATGAAAAACTGTTTTTT	CASSQRNNEKLFF
TRBV3-1/TRBV3-2	NA	NA	TRBJ1-1	TGTGCCAGCTTCAAAGGGGGGGAAGCTTTCTTT	CASFKGGEAFF